Listed below are T cell receptor beta chains from one sample, sequenced in a study of human T cells and chemical hapten exposure. One entry per CDR3 protein, called by TCRdb with MiXCR from the RACE reads. The table records over 300,000 distinct CDR3 sequences, 4.5% to 6% of them present only once. Sequences were derived from whole blood, sampled in connection with sensitization to the hapten diphenylcyclopropenone (DPC). Receptors were obtained from a woman between 50 and 59 years old with alopecia areata. Some clones in this sample may be carry-over from other donors' samples. Both conserved end residues are part of each CDR3. The order of the fields is J gene, V gene, D gene, CDR3 protein. A D gene is named only where the DNA matches it firmly.

TRBJ2-1	TRBV2	.	CASSDLNEQFF
TRBJ1-5	TRBV6-1	TRBD1	CASSHRDRETTGVWLQHF
TRBJ2-2	TRBV24-1	.	CATSAHSDSRRNTGELFF
TRBJ2-1	TRBV10-3	TRBD1	CAISEDGTGGNEQFF
TRBJ1-1	TRBV12-3/TRBV12-4	TRBD1	CASSGGDRGTEAFF
TRBJ2-7	TRBV28	TRBD1	CASSLQGTGAFREQYF
TRBJ2-5	TRBV29-1	TRBD2	CSVDSGLLAGAQETQYF
TRBJ2-6	TRBV5-4	.	CASSLARGRTGANVLTF
TRBJ2-3	TRBV13	TRBD1	CASSARTGAADTQYF
TRBJ1-1	TRBV27	.	CASRDDYSEAFF
TRBJ1-4	TRBV12-3/TRBV12-4	TRBD1	CATRGKGAYEKLFF
TRBJ2-7	TRBV29-1	TRBD1	CSVTGTGVHEQYF
TRBJ2-1	TRBV14	.	CASSQVGVPYNEQFF
TRBJ1-1	TRBV6-1	.	CASSFERGGTEAFF
TRBJ2-3	TRBV5-1	TRBD2	CASSFGASGNTDTQYF
TRBJ2-6	TRBV12-3/TRBV12-4	.	CASSPRGTTRANVLTF
TRBJ2-6	TRBV7-8	.	CASSHTLPLWANVLTF
TRBJ2-3	TRBV24-1	TRBD1	CATSAGTGPDTQYF
TRBJ2-3	TRBV27	.	CASSLVRATDTQYF
TRBJ2-1	TRBV9	.	CASSAHGTLGVNEQFF
TRBJ2-3	TRBV29-1	.	CSVSPNADTQYF
TRBJ2-1	TRBV29-1	TRBD2	CSVDPSGPPYNEQFF
TRBJ2-7	TRBV20-1	TRBD2	CSAPRAGGGSYEQYF
TRBJ2-2	TRBV29-1	TRBD1	CSVDRDRVAGELFF
TRBJ1-1	TRBV5-6	.	CASSSPPGYTEAFF
TRBJ2-4	TRBV5-6	.	CASSSRIQRALTKNIQYF
TRBJ2-7	TRBV20-1	TRBD2	CSARDRSAGTYEQYF
TRBJ1-5	TRBV29-1	.	CSVGDGWEPQHF
TRBJ2-7	TRBV5-1	.	CASSLAGDPDEQYF
TRBJ1-3	TRBV4-2	.	CASSQGPSSGNTIYF
TRBJ1-5	TRBV2	.	CASEGGQGRNQPQHF
TRBJ2-3	TRBV3-1	.	CASCVRSTDTQYF
TRBJ2-1	TRBV5-1	.	CASSLGPDNEQFF
TRBJ1-1	TRBV4-1	.	CASSREGGLNTEAFF
TRBJ2-7	TRBV7-2	TRBD2	CASSSTVAGEQYF
TRBJ1-5	TRBV5-1	TRBD1	CASSPAGTANQPQHF
TRBJ1-3	TRBV20-1	TRBD1	CSARQGEETIYF
TRBJ2-1	TRBV20-1	.	CSARGVVEQFF
TRBJ2-2	TRBV4-1	TRBD1	CASSPRVGGGNTGELFF
TRBJ2-1	TRBV7-8	.	CASKGRIYNEQFF
TRBJ1-5	TRBV2	.	CASRGSNQPQHF
TRBJ2-3	TRBV5-1	.	CASSLGLSGSEDTQYF
TRBJ2-7	TRBV10-1	.	CASSVGSGFTDEQYF
TRBJ1-6	TRBV5-1	.	CASSTDRPSPLHF
TRBJ2-7	TRBV27	.	CASSLVAAQEQYF
TRBJ1-5	TRBV24-1	.	CATSLGAGQPQHF
TRBJ2-7	TRBV9	TRBD2	CASSRGLAGISYEQYF
TRBJ1-1	TRBV7-3	.	CASSPGQGSYTEAFF
TRBJ2-7	TRBV11-2	.	CASSSWTTENEQYF
TRBJ2-3	TRBV14	TRBD2	CASSPRLAGVTDTQYF